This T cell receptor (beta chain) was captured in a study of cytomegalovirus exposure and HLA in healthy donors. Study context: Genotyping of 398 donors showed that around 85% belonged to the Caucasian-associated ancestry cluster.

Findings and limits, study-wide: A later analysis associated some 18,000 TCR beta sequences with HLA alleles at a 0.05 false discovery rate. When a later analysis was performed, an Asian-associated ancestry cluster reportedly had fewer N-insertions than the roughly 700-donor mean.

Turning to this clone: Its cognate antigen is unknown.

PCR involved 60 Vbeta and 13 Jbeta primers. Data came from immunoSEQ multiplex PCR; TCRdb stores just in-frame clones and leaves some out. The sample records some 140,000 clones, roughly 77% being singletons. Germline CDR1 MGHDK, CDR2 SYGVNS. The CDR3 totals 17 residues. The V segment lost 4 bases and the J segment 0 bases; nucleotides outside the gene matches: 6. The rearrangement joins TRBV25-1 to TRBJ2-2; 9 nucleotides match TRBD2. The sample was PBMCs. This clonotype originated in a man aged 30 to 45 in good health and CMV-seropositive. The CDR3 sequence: CASSAQLAGPNTGELFF. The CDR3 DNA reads TGTGCCAGCAGTGCACAACTAGCGGGCCCGAACACCGGGGAGCTGTTTTTT.